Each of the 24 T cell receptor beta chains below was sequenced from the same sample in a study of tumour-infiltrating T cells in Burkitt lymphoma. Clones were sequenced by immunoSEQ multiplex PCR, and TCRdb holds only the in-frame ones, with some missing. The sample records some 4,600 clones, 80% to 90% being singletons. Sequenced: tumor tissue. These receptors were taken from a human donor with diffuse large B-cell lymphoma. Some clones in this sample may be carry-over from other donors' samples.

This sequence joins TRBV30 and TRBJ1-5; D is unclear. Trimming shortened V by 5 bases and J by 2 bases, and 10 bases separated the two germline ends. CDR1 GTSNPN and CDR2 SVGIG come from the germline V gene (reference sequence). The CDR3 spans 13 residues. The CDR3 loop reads CAWAYKGNQPQHF. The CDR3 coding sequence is TGTGCCTGGGCGTACAAAGGCAATCAGCCCCAGCATTTT.

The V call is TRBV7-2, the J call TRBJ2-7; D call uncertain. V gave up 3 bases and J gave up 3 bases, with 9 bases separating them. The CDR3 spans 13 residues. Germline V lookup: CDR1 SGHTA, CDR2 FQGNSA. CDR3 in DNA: TGTGCCAGCAGCTTGGCAGGATACTACGAGCAGTACTTC. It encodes CASSLAGYYEQYF.

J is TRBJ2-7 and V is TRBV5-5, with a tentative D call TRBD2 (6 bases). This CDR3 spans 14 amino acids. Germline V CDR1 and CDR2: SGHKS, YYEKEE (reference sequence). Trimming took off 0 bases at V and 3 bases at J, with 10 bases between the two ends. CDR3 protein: CASSLEGTHYEQYF. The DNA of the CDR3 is TGTGCCAGCAGCTTGGAGGGGACTCACTACGAGCAGTACTTC.

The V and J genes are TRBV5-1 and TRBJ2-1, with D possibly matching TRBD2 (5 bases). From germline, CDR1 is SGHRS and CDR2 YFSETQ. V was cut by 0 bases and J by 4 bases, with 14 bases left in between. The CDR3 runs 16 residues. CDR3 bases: TGCGCCAGCAGCTTGGGAGGGAGTGTGTATTACAATGAGCAGTTCTTC. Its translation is CASSLGGSVYYNEQFF.

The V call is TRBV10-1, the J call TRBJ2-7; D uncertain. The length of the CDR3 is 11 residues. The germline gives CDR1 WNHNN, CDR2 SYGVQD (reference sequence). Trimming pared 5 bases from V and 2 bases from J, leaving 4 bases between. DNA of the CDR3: TGCGCCAGCAGTTCTACCTACGAGCAGTACTTC. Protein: CASSSTYEQYF.

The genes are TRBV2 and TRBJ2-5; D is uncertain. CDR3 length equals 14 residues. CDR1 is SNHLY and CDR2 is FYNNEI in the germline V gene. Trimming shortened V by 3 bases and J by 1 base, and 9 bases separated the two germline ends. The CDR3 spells CASSDGRSQETQYF. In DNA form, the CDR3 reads TGTGCCAGCAGTGATGGGCGGTCCCAAGAGACCCAGTACTTC.

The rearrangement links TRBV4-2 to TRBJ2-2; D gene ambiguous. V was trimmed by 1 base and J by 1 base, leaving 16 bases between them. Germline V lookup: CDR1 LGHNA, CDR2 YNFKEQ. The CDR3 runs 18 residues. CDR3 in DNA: TGTGCCAGCAGCCAAGGTCGACCGGCCAGTTTGAACACCGGGGAGCTGTTTTTT. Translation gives CASSQGRPASLNTGELFF.

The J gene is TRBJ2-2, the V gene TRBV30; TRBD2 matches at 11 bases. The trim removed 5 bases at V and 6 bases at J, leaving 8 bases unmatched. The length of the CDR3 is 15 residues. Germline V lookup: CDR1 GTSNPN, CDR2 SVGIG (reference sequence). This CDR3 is CAWGSGGASSGELFF. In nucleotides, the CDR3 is TGTGCCTGGGGTAGCGGGGGGGCTTCGTCCGGGGAGCTGTTTTTT.

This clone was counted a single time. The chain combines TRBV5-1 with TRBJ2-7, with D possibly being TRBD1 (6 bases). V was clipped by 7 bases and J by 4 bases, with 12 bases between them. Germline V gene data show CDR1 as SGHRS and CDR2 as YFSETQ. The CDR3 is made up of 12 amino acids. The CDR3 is CASREQGYEQYF. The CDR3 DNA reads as TGCGCCAGCCGAGAACAGGGATACGAGCAGTACTTC.

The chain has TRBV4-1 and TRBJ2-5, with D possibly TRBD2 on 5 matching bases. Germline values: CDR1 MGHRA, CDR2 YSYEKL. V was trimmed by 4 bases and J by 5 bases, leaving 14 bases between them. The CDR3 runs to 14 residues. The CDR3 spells CASSLGIDSETQYF. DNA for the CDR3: TGCGCCAGCAGCCTCGGGATAGATTCGGAGACCCAGTACTTC.

In DNA, the CDR3 is TGTGCCACCAGCAGAGATTTAGTCCCGGAACTGTTTTTT. Its protein product is CATSRDLVPELFF. J is TRBJ1-4 and V is TRBV15, with unresolved D. The germline V and J ends were trimmed by 0 bases and 12 bases, with 11 bases remaining between them. The germline gives CDR1 LNHNV, CDR2 YYDKDF (reference sequence). The CDR3 extends over 13 amino acids.

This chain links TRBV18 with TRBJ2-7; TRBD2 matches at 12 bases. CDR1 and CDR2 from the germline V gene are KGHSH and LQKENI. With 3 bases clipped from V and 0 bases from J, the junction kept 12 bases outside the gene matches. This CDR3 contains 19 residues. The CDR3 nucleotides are TGTGCCAGCTCACCCAGACAGGCTGGACTAGCGGGGCCCTCCTACGAGCAGTACTTC. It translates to CASSPRQAGLAGPSYEQYF.

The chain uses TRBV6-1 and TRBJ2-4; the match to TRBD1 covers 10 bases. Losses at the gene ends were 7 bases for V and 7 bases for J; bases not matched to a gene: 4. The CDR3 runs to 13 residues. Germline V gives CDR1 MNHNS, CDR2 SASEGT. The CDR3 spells CASTGTGVNIQYF. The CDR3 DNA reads TGTGCCAGCACCGGGACAGGGGTGAACATTCAGTACTTC.

CDR3 in amino acids: CAISRRGNNEQFF. CDR3 DNA sequence: TGTGCCATCAGTCGGCGGGGTAACAATGAGCAGTTCTTC. The genes are TRBV10-3 and TRBJ2-1, with D possibly being TRBD2 (6 bases). The CDR3 extends over 13 amino acids. Germline CDR1 and CDR2: ENHRY and SYGVKD. V was pared by 5 bases and J by 5 bases, with 10 bases between.

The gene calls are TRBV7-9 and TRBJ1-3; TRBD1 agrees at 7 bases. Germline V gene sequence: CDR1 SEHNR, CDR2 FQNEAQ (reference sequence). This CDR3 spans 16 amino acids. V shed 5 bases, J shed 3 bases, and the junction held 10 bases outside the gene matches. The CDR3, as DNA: TGTGCCAGCAGCCTCGGGACAGAGGGCTTTGGAAACACCATATATTTT. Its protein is CASSLGTEGFGNTIYF.

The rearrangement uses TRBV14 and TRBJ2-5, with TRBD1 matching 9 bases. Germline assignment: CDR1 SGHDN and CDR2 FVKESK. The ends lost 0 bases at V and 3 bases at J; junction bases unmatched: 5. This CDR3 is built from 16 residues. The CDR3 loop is CASSQETGGAKETQYF. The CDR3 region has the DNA TGTGCCAGCAGCCAAGAAACAGGGGGCGCGAAAGAGACCCAGTACTTC.

The CDR3 loop is CASSLSTGGIEQFF. CDR3 DNA: TGCGCCAGCAGCTTGAGTACAGGGGGAATTGAGCAGTTCTTC. J is TRBJ2-1 and V is TRBV5-1, with 8 bases fitting TRBD1. The junction had 6 bases not matched to a gene; V was cut back by 1 base and J by 9 bases. Germline values: CDR1 SGHRS, CDR2 YFSETQ. This CDR3 has 14 amino acids.

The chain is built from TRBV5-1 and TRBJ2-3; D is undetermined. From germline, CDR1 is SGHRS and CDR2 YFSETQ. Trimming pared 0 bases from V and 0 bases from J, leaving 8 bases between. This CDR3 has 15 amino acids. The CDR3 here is CASSLVLASTDTQYF. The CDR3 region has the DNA TGCGCCAGCAGCTTGGTTCTCGCCAGCACAGATACGCAGTATTTT.

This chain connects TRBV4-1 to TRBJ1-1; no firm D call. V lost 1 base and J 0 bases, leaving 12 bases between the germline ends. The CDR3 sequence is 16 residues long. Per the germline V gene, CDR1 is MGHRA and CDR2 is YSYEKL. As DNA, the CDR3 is TGCGCCAGCAGCCAAGCGATCAGGCTGATGAACACTGAAGCTTTCTTT. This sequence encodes CASSQAIRLMNTEAFF.

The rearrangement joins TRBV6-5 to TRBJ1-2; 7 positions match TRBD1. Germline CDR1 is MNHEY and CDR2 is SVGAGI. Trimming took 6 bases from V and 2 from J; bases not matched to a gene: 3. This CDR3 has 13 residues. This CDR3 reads CASRMTGNYGYTF. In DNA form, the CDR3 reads TGTGCCAGCAGGATGACAGGGAACTATGGCTACACCTTC.

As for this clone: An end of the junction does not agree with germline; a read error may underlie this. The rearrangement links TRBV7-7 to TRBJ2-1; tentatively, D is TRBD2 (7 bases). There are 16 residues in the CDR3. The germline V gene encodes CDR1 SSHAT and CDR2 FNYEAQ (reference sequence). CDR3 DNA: TGTGCTAGCAGCCCGTCGTTTCGGGGGGCAGCTCAGGAGCAGTTCTTC. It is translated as CASSPSFRGAAQEQFF.

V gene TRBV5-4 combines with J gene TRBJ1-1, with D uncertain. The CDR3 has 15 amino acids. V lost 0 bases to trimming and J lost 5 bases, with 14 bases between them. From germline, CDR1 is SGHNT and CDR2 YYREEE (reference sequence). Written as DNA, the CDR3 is TGTGCCAGCAGCTTGGGGACGTTCCGAGGGACTGAAGCTTTCTTT. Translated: CASSLGTFRGTEAFF.

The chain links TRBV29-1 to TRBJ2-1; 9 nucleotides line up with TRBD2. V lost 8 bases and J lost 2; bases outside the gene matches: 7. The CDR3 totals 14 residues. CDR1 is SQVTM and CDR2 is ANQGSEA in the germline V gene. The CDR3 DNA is TGCAGCATTAATAGCGGGAGTCCCTACAATGAGCAGTTCTTC. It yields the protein CSINSGSPYNEQFF.

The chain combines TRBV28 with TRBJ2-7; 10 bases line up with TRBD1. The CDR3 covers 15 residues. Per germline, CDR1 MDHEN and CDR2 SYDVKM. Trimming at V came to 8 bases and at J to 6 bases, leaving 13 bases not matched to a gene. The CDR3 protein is CASLFSGTGATEQYF. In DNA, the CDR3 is TGTGCCAGCTTATTCTCCGGGACAGGGGCAACCGAGCAGTACTTC. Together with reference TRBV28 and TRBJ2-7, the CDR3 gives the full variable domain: DVKVTQSSRYLVKRTGEKVFLECVQDMDHENMFWYRQDPGLGLRLIYFSYDVKMKEKGDIPEGYSVSREKKERFSLILESASTNQTSMYLCASLFSGTGATEQYFGPGTRLTVT.